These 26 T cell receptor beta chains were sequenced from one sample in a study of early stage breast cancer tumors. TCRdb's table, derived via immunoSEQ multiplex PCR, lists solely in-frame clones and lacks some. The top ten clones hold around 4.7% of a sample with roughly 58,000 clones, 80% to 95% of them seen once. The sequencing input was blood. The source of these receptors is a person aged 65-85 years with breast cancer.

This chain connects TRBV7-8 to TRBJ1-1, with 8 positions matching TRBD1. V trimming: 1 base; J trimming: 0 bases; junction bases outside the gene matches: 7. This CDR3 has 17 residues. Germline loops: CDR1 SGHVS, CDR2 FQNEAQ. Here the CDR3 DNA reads TGTGCCAGCAGCTTAGAATGGCCGGACAGGGTGAACACTGAAGCTTTCTTT. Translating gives CASSLEWPDRVNTEAFF.

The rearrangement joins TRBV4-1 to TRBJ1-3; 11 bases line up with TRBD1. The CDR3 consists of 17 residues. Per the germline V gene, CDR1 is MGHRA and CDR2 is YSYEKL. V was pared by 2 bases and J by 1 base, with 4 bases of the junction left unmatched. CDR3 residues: CASSQRGQGESGNTIYF. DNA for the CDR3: TGCGCCAGCAGCCAACGGGGACAGGGGGAGTCTGGAAACACCATATATTTT.

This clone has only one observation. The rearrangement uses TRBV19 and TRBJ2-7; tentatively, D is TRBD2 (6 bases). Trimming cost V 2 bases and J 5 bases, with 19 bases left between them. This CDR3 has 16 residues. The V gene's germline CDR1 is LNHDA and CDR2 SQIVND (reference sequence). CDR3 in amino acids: CASSIIGTGVGHEQYF. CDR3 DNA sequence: TGTGCCAGTAGTATAATCGGAACGGGAGTTGGTCACGAGCAGTACTTC. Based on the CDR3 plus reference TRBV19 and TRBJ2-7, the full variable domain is DGGITQSPKYLFRKEGQNVTLSCEQNLNHDAMYWYRQDPGQGLRLIYYSQIVNDFQKGDIAEGYSVSREKKESFPLTVTSAQKNPTAFYLCASSIIGTGVGHEQYFGPGTRLTVT.

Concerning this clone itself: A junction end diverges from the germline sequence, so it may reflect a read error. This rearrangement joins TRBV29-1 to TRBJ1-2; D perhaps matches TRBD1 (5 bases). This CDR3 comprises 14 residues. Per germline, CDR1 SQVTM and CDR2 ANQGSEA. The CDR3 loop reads CSVGVWGRGLSRDF. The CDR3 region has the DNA TGCAGCGTGGGGGTTTGGGGACGGGGGTTGAGCCGCGACTTC.

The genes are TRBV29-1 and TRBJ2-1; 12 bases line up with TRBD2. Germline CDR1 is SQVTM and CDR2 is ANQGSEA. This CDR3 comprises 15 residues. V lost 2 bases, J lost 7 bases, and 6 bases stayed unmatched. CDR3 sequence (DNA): TGCAGCGTTGAACAGACTAGCGGGGGAGGTAATGAGCAGTTCTTC. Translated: CSVEQTSGGGNEQFF.

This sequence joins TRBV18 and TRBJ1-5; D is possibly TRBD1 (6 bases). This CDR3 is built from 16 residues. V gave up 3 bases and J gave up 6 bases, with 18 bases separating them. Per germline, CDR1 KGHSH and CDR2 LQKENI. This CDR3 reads CASSPASGAIGQPQHF. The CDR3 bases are TGTGCCAGCTCACCTGCGTCAGGGGCCATCGGTCAGCCCCAGCATTTT.

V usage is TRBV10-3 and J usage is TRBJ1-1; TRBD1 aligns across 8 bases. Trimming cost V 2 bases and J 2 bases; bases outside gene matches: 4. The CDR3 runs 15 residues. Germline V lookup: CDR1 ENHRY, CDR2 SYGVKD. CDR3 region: CAISEQGASNTEAFF. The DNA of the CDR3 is TGTGCCATCAGTGAGCAGGGGGCTAGTAACACTGAAGCTTTCTTT.

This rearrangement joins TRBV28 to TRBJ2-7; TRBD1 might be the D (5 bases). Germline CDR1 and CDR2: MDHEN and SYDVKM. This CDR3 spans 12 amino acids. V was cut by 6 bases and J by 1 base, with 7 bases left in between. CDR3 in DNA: TGTGCCAGCAGCCAGGGTTCCTACGAGCAGTACTTC. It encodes CASSQGSYEQYF.

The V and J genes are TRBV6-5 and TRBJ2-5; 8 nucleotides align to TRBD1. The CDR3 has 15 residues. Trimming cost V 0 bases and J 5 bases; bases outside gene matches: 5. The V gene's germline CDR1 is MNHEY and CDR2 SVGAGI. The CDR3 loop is CASSYSTGQAETQYF. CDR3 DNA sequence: TGTGCCAGCAGTTACTCGACGGGACAGGCGGAGACCCAGTACTTC.

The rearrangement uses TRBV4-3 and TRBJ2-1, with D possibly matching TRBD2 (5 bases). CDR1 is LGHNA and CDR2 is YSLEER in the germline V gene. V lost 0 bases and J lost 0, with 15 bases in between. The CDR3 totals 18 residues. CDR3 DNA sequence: TGCGCCAGCAGCCAAGATTATTCGGCCGGGGTCTCCTACAATGAGCAGTTCTTC. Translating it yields CASSQDYSAGVSYNEQFF.

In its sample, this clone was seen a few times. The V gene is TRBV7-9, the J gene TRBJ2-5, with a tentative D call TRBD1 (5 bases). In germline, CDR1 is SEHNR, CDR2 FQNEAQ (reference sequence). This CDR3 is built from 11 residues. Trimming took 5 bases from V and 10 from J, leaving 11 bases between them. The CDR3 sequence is CASSNTQGQYF. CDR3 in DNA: TGTGCCAGCAGCAACACCCAGGGCCAGTACTTC.

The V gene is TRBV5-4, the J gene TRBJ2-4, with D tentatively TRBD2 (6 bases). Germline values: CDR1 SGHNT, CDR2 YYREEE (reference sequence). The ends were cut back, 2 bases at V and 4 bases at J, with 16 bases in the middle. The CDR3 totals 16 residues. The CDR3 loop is CASSFRREPSKNIQYF. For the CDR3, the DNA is TGTGCCAGCAGCTTTAGGCGGGAACCAAGTAAAAACATTCAGTACTTC.

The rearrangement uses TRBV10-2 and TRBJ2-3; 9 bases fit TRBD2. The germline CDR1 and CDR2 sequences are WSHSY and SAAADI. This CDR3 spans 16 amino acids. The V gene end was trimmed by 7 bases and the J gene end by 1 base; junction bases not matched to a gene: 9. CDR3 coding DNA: TGCGCCAGCACCCCTACCCAGCGGGGGGGCACAGATACGCAGTATTTT. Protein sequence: CASTPTQRGGTDTQYF.

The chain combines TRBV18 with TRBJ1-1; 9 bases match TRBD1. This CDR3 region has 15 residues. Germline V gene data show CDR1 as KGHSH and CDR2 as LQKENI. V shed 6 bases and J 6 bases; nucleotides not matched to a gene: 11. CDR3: CASSPGQGSVAEAFF. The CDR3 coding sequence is TGTGCCAGCTCGCCTGGACAGGGGTCGGTGGCTGAAGCTTTCTTT.

CDR3 residues: CASSPGGGSTEAFF. The DNA for the CDR3 is TGTGCCAGCTCACCTGGGGGCGGGAGCACTGAAGCTTTCTTT. V usage is TRBV18 and J usage is TRBJ1-1; a weak D match, TRBD1 (6 bases). V shed 3 bases and J shed 4 bases, with 12 bases lying between them. CDR3 length: 14 residues. Germline loops: CDR1 KGHSH, CDR2 LQKENI.

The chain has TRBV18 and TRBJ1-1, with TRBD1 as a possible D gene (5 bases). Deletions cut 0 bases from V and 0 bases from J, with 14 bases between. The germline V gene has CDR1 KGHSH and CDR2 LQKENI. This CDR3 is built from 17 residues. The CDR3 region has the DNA TGTGCCAGCTCACCACCGCGGGGGGGGTCCATGAACACTGAAGCTTTCTTT. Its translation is CASSPPRGGSMNTEAFF.

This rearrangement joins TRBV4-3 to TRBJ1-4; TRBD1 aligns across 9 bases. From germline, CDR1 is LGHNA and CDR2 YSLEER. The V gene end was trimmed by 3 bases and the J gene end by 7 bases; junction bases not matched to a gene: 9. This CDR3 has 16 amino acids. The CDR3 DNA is TGCGCCAGCAGCCAGCAGACGGGACAGGGCGGTGAAAAACTGTTTTTT. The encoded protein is CASSQQTGQGGEKLFF.

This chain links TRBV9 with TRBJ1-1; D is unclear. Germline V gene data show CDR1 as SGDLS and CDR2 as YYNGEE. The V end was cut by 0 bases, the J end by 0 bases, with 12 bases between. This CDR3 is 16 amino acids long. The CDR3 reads CASSVDGANMNTEAFF. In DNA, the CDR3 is TGTGCCAGCAGCGTAGACGGAGCCAACATGAACACTGAAGCTTTCTTT. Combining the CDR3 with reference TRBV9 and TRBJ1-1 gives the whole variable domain DSGVTQTPKHLITATGQRVTLRCSPRSGDLSVYWYQQSLDQGLQFLIQYYNGEERAKGNILERFSAQQFPDLHSELNLSSLELGDSALYFCASSVDGANMNTEAFFGQGTRLTVV.

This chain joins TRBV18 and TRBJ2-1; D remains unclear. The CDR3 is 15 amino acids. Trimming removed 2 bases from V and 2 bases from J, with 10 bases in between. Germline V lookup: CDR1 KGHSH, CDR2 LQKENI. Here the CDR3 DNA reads TGTGCCAGCTCACCAATGGCGGTCGCCTACAATGAGCAGTTCTTC. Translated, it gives CASSPMAVAYNEQFF.

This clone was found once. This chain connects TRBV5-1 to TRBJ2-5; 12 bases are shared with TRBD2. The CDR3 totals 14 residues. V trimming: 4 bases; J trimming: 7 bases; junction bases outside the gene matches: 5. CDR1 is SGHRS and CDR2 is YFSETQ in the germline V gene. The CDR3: CASSPTSGRRTQYF. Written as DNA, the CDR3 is TGCGCCAGCAGCCCAACTAGCGGGAGGCGGACCCAGTACTTC.

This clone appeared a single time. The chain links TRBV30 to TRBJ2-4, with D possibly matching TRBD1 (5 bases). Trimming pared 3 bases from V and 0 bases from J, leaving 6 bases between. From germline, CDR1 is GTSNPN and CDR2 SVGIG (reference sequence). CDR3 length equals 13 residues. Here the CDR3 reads CAWRGLAKNIQYF. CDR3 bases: TGTGCCTGGAGGGGGCTAGCCAAAAACATTCAGTACTTC.

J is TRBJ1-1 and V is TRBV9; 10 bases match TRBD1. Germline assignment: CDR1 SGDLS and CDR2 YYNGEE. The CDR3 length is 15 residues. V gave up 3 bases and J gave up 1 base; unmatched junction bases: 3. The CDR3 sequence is CASSARQGANTEAFF. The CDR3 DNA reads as TGTGCCAGCAGCGCTAGACAGGGGGCGAACACTGAAGCTTTCTTT.

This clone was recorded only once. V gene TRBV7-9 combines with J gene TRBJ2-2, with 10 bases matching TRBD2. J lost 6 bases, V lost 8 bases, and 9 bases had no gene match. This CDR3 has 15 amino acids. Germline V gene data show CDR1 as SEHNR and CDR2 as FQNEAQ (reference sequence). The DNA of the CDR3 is TGTGCCAGCGGCCAAGTAGCGGGGGGTCCCGGGGAGCTGTTTTTT. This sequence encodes CASGQVAGGPGELFF.

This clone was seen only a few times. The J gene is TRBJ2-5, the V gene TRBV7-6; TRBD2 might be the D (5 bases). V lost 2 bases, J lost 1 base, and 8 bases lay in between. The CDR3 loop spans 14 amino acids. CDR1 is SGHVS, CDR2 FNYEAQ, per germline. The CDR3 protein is CASSLQTSQETQYF. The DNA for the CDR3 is TGTGCCAGCAGCTTACAAACTAGCCAAGAGACCCAGTACTTC.

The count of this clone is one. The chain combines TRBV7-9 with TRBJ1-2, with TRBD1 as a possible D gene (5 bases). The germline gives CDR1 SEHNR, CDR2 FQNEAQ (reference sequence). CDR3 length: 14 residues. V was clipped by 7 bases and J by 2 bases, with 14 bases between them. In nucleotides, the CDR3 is TGTGCCAGCACCTCCTCCTACAGGAACTATGGCTACACCTTC. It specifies CASTSSYRNYGYTF.

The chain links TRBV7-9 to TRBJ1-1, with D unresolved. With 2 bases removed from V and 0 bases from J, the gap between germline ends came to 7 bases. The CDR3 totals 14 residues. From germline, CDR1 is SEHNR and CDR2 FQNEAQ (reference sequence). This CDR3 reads CASSLIVLNTEAFF. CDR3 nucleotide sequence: TGTGCCAGCAGCTTAATCGTCCTGAACACTGAAGCTTTCTTT.